Presented here are 23 T cell receptor beta chains from one specimen sequenced in a study of neurological immune-mediated disorders. TCRdb recomputed calls from the 5' RACE reads with MiXCR, one row per CDR3 protein. The sample carries 65,000 to 90,000 distinct CDR3 sequences, 10% recorded once. The sequencing sample was made of PBMCs. These receptors originate from a man aged 35 to 55 in good health.

This clonotype was counted ten times or more. This rearrangement joins TRBV5-5 to TRBJ2-3; D not resolved. Germline-derived CDR1 and CDR2 are SGHKS and YYEKEE (reference sequence). V was pared by 2 bases and J by 4 bases, with 11 bases between. This CDR3 is 14 amino acids long. The CDR3: CASSFSSPADTQYF. CDR3 DNA: TGTGCCAGCAGCTTCTCCAGCCCGGCAGATACGCAGTATTTT.

In DNA form, the CDR3 reads TGCAGTGCTGCCGAGACCGCCAAGAACACTGAAGCTTTCTTT. Residues: CSAAETAKNTEAFF. V usage is TRBV20-1 and J usage is TRBJ1-1, with D hard to call. V was shortened by 5 bases and J by 1 base, with 14 bases between the two germline ends. In germline, CDR1 is DFQATT, CDR2 SNEGSKA (reference sequence). The CDR3 is made up of 14 amino acids.

This clonotype was seen at least ten times. The chain links TRBV6-2 or TRBV6-3 to TRBJ1-5, with 7 nucleotides matching TRBD1. The V gene end was trimmed by 6 bases and the J gene end by 3 bases; junction bases not matched to a gene: 8. Germline CDR1 MNHEY, CDR2 SVGEGT. The CDR3 length is 15 residues. CDR3 in amino acids: CASSLGQLLNQPQHF. The CDR3 DNA follows: TGTGCCAGCAGCCTGGGACAGCTCCTCAATCAGCCCCAGCATTTT.

This clonotype showed up many times. The chain combines TRBV5-1 with TRBJ1-1; D is uncertain. CDR1 is SGHRS, CDR2 YFSETQ, per germline. V was clipped by 4 bases and J by 1 base, with 17 bases between them. The CDR3 consists of 16 residues. CDR3 in DNA: TGCGCCAGCAGCCTCCTAGGGCAGACCTCGAACACTGAAGCTTTCTTT. Translating it yields CASSLLGQTSNTEAFF.

This clonotype has just a few counts. The chain joins TRBV24-1 to TRBJ2-4; D uncertain. This CDR3 has 15 amino acids. Germline V gives CDR1 KGHDR, CDR2 SFDVKD. Between the trimmed V and J ends, which lost 7 bases and 0 bases, there was a span of 12 bases. The CDR3 region is CATRQKIVAKNIQYF. In nucleotides, the CDR3 is TGTGCCACCAGACAGAAAATAGTAGCCAAAAACATTCAGTACTTC.

Many counts were recorded for this clonotype. The J gene is TRBJ2-1, the V gene TRBV24-1; 8 positions agree with TRBD2. The CDR3 has 16 amino acids. Unmatched junction bases numbered 6, after V lost 4 bases and J lost 2 bases. Germline CDR1 and CDR2: KGHDR and SFDVKD. The CDR3 region is CATSDISGSAYNEQFF. The CDR3 nucleotides read TGTGCCACCAGTGACATCAGCGGGAGTGCCTACAATGAGCAGTTCTTC.

This clonotype has a count of ten or more. The chain joins TRBV12-3 or TRBV12-4 to TRBJ2-2; D may be TRBD1 (6 bases). The V gene lost 5 bases and the J gene lost 6 bases, with 13 bases spanning the gap. CDR3 length: 14 amino acids. In nucleotides, the CDR3 is TGTGCCAGCAGTCTGGAACAGGGAGCCGGGGAGCTGTTTTTT. Protein: CASSLEQGAGELFF.

This clonotype was recorded many times. The gene calls are TRBV12-3 or TRBV12-4 and TRBJ1-2; D ambiguous. The V gene lost 6 bases and the J gene lost 9 bases, with 17 bases spanning the gap. The CDR3 spans 13 residues. DNA for the CDR3: TGTGCCAGCAGCCGTCCCGGGTCCGGGAGCTACACCTTC. This gives the protein CASSRPGSGSYTF.

This clonotype occurred many times. This sequence joins TRBV15 and TRBJ2-5; 9 bases align to TRBD1. The ends lost 4 bases at V and 4 bases at J; junction bases unmatched: 7. The CDR3 sequence is 15 residues long. CDR1 is LNHNV, CDR2 YYDKDF, per germline (reference sequence). The CDR3 DNA is TGTGCCACCAGCATGGACAGGGGTTTTGCAGAGACCCAGTACTTC. Translation: CATSMDRGFAETQYF.

This clonotype was detected ten times or more. The chain employs TRBV29-1 and TRBJ1-1, with a possible D match to TRBD1 (5 bases). Between the trimmed V and J ends, which lost 4 bases and 10 bases, there was a span of 10 bases. This CDR3 is built from 10 residues. Looked up from germline, CDR1 is SQVTM and CDR2 is ANQGSEA. The chain's CDR3 is CSVGPGGAFF. For the CDR3, the DNA is TGCAGCGTTGGGCCGGGGGGAGCTTTCTTT.

This clonotype has ten or more counts. The gene calls are TRBV9 and TRBJ2-2, with 10 bases identical to TRBD2. This CDR3 spans 15 amino acids. From germline, CDR1 is SGDLS and CDR2 YYNGEE. The V gene end was trimmed by 0 bases and the J gene end by 6 bases; junction bases not matched to a gene: 2. CDR3 DNA sequence: TGTGCCAGCAGCGTAGTGAGCGGGGGGGCCGGGGAGCTGTTTTTT. It translates to CASSVVSGGAGELFF.

Concerning this clonotype itself: A read error may explain this, as a much larger clone is one base away. This chain joins TRBV13 and TRBJ2-6; 13 bases agree with TRBD2. CDR3 length: 20 amino acids. The V gene's germline CDR1 is PRHDT and CDR2 FYEKMQ (reference sequence). DNA for the CDR3: TGTGTCAGCAGCTTGGGGGGACTAGCGGGGACCAGCTCTGGGGCCAACGTCCTGACTTTC. Protein: CVSSLGGLAGTSSGANVLTF.

The sample holds many counts of this clonotype. The chain joins TRBV5-1 to TRBJ2-1, with 9 bases lining up with TRBD2. Germline loops: CDR1 SGHRS, CDR2 YFSETQ. The CDR3 loop spans 16 amino acids. V gave up 3 bases and J gave up 2 bases; unmatched junction bases: 6. The DNA of the CDR3 is TGCGCCAGCAGCTGGGCAGCGGGAGGAGCCTACAATGAGCAGTTCTTC. Translated, it gives CASSWAAGGAYNEQFF.

Of note for this clonotype: Given a much more abundant clone one base away, this may be a read error. The chain uses TRBV2 and TRBJ2-1, with 9 nucleotides matching TRBD2. This CDR3 is built from 13 residues. Germline CDR1 SNHLY, CDR2 FYNNEI. CDR3 nucleotides: TGTGCCAGCGCTAGCGGGATTAACAATGAGCGGTTCTTC. This codes for CASASGINNERFF.

The chain uses TRBV5-1 and TRBJ2-5, with D perhaps assigned TRBD1 or TRBD2 (6 bases each). From germline, CDR1 is SGHRS and CDR2 YFSETQ. V lost 4 bases and J lost 0, with 13 bases in between. The CDR3 runs 15 residues. CDR3 in amino acids: CASSLRRGDQETQYF. CDR3 DNA sequence: TGCGCCAGCAGCCTGCGAAGGGGGGACCAAGAGACCCAGTACTTC.

As concerns this clonotype: A single base separates this from a much larger clone, so it may be a read error. The genes are TRBV6-1 and TRBJ1-5; D perhaps matches TRBD1 (6 bases). This CDR3 comprises 17 residues. Germline V gene lookup returns CDR1 MNHNS and CDR2 SASEGT. The CDR3 DNA is TGTGCCAGCAGTGAACCCCCTGACAGGCTTAGCAATCAGCCCCTGCATTTT. Translating gives CASSEPPDRLSNQPLHF.

This clonotype was recorded at least ten times. The chain links TRBV5-1 to TRBJ1-2; D may be TRBD1 (5 bases). The CDR3 length is 14 residues. Germline CDR1 and CDR2: SGHRS and YFSETQ. V lost 0 bases and J lost 4, with 10 bases in between. CDR3 coding DNA: TGCGCCAGCAGCTTGGAGGGGCATAGCTATGGCTACACCTTC. It codes for CASSLEGHSYGYTF.

This clonotype was seen ten or more times. The V and J genes are TRBV5-4 and TRBJ2-1; 7 nucleotides match TRBD2. CDR1 and CDR2 from the germline V gene are SGHNT and YYREEE (reference sequence). The junction had 10 bases not matched to a gene; V was cut back by 4 bases and J by 0 bases. This CDR3 comprises 17 residues. CDR3 sequence reads: CASSGGGGGSSYNEQFF. The CDR3, as DNA: TGTGCCAGCAGCGGGGGGGGTGGTGGGAGCTCCTACAATGAGCAGTTCTTC. Full variable domain (missing parts from reference TRBV5-4 and TRBJ2-1): ETGVTQSPTHLIKTRGQQVTLRCSSQSGHNTVSWYQQALGQGPQFIFQYYREEENGRGNFPPRFSGLQFPNYSSELNVNALELDDSALYLCASSGGGGGSSYNEQFFGPGTRLTVL.

This clonotype appeared many times. The chain links TRBV5-6 to TRBJ2-7, with D unresolved. Per the germline V gene, CDR1 is SGHDT and CDR2 is YYEEEE. The CDR3 has 16 amino acids. Between the trimmed V and J ends, which lost 7 bases and 0 bases, there was a span of 20 bases. The CDR3 loop is CASQSLERANSYEQYF. The CDR3 DNA reads TGTGCCAGCCAAAGTCTTGAACGGGCTAACTCCTACGAGCAGTACTTC.

This clonotype was seen ten or more times. The J gene is TRBJ2-7, the V gene TRBV6-6; the D gene is possibly TRBD2 (5 bases). The CDR3 runs to 14 residues. V was cut by 6 bases and J by 1 base, with 13 bases left in between. CDR1 is MNHNY, CDR2 SVGAGI, per germline (reference sequence). The chain's CDR3 is CASSLDGLSYEQYF. CDR3 bases: TGTGCCAGCAGCCTGGACGGACTTTCCTACGAGCAGTACTTC.

This clonotype was detected many times. V usage is TRBV12-3 or TRBV12-4 and J usage is TRBJ2-3; TRBD1 matches at 7 bases. J lost 8 bases, V lost 6 bases, and 5 bases had no gene match. The CDR3 totals 12 residues. Here the CDR3 DNA reads TGTGCCAGCAGCCCAACAGGGGCTACGCAGTATTTT. This translates into CASSPTGATQYF.

This clonotype was detected many times. This chain joins TRBV5-6 and TRBJ1-1; 8 bases are shared with TRBD1. Germline V gene lookup returns CDR1 SGHDT and CDR2 YYEEEE. The CDR3 is 15 amino acids. J lost 5 bases, V lost 1 base, and 7 bases had no gene match. The CDR3 is CASSLKAGGRTEAFF. In nucleotides, the CDR3 is TGTGCCAGCAGCTTGAAGGCAGGGGGCCGGACTGAAGCTTTCTTT.

This clonotype came up many times. The chain recombines TRBV20-1 with TRBJ2-7; D is possibly TRBD2 (5 bases). V was trimmed by 6 bases and J by 10 bases, leaving 16 bases between them. CDR3 length: 11 residues. The germline V gene encodes CDR1 DFQATT and CDR2 SNEGSKA (reference sequence). CDR3 nucleotide sequence: TGCAGTGCCCCCTCCCCTAGCCCTCAGTACTTC. This encodes CSAPSPSPQYF.